The clone carrying this T cell receptor (beta chain) occurred many times. The antigen is undetermined. The cDNA was generated through 5'RACE incorporating 10-nucleotide random UMIs. The authors obtained over 200 million TCR-beta sequences from 15-18 subjects per sequencing run. TCRdb processed the 5' RACE reads anew with MiXCR; each CDR3 protein has one entry. This table holds 65,000 to 85,000 distinct CDR3 sequences, roughly 3% found once. This sample is drawn from a study of neurological immune-mediated disorders. Overall study findings and caveats: While HTLV-1-associated myelopathy showed the greatest TCR clonal expansion, multiple sclerosis showed the least, falling below healthy controls. There were no CDR3 amino acid sequences shared by expanded clones across subjects, a result suggesting private repertoires in all groups.

The CDR3 contains 13 residues. The junction had 2 bases not matched to a gene; V was cut back by 6 bases and J by 2 bases. Per the germline V gene, CDR1 is MDHEN and CDR2 is SYDVKM. Sequencing was performed on PBMCs. The clonotype comes from a woman aged 45-65 years with multiple sclerosis. This rearrangement joins TRBV28 to TRBJ2-7, with TRBD2 matching 9 bases. CDR3 bases: TGTGCCAGCAGGATAGCGGGGGCCTACGAGCAGTACTTC. Its translation: CASRIAGAYEQYF. The full variable domain, in which reference TRBV28 and TRBJ2-7 provide the parts outside the CDR3, is DVKVTQSSRYLVKRTGEKVFLECVQDMDHENMFWYRQDPGLGLRLIYFSYDVKMKEKGDIPEGYSVSREKKERFSLILESASTNQTSMYLCASRIAGAYEQYFGPGTRLTVT.